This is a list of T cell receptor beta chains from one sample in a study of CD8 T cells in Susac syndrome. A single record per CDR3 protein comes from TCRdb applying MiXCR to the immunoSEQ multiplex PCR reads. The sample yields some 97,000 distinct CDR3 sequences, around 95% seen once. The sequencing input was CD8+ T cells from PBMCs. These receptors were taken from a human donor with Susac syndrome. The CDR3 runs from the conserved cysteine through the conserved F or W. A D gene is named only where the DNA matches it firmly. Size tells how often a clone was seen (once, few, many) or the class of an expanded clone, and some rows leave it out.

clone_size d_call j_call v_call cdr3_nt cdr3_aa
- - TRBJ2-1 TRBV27 TGTGCCAGCAGTTTACTTCCGGGGGAGCAGTTCTTC CASSLLPGEQFF
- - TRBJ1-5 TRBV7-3 TGTGCCAGCAGCCCCCAGGGCAATCAGCCCCAGCATTTT CASSPQGNQPQHF
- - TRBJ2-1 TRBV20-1 TGCAGTGCTAGAGACGTGGACCTCCCGATGGGGTTCTTC CSARDVDLPMGFF
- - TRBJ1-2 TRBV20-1 TGCAGTGCTGGCTCCCTGGGGCAGCGCCCTAACTATGGCTACACCTTC CSAGSLGQRPNYGYTF
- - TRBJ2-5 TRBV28 TGTGCCAGCAGTCTCTCGGACAGTCAAGAGACCCAGTACTTC CASSLSDSQETQYF
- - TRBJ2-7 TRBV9 TGTGCCAGCAGCGTGGGACCTTACTACGAGCAGTACTTC CASSVGPYYEQYF
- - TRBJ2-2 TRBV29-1 TGCAGCGTTCGGGGACACACCGGGGAGCTGTTTTTT CSVRGHTGELFF
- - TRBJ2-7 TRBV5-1 TGCGCCAGCAGCTTGGTGGTTGAGGGCGAGCAGTACTTC CASSLVVEGEQYF
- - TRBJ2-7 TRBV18 TGTGCCAGCTCACCAGACAGTAGATTCTCCTACGAGCAGTACTTC CASSPDSRFSYEQYF
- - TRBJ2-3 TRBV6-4 TGTGCCAGCAGTGAGGGGGGCCAAGCAGATACGCAGTATTTT CASSEGGQADTQYF
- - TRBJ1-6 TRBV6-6 TGTGCCAGCAGTTCCCAGGGACGGAGAAATAATTCACCCCTCCACTTT CASSSQGRRNNSPLHF
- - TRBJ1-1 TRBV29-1 TGCAGCGTTGAAGTGGACGGAGGGTTGGGGGCTGAAGCTTTCTTT CSVEVDGGLGAEAFF
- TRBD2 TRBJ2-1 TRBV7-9 TGTGCCAGCAGCCGGACTAGCGGCGCCTACAATGAGCAGTTCTTC CASSRTSGAYNEQFF
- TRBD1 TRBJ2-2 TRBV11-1 TGTGCCAGCAGCCGGAGGACAGGGGCTACGAACACCGGGGAGCTGTTTTTT CASSRRTGATNTGELFF
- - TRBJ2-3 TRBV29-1 TGCAGCGTTGAAGAAAGTAGCGGACCCGATACGCAGTATTTT CSVEESSGPDTQYF
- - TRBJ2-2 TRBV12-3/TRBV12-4 TGTGCCAGCAGTTCCCCCACCGGGGAGCTGTTTTTT CASSSPTGELFF
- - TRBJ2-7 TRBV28 TGTGCCAGCTGCGAGGGGCACTACGAGCAGTACTTC CASCEGHYEQYF
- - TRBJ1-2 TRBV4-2 TGTGCCAGCAGCCAGGACTTCTCCGGGACCCAACGTGGCTACACCTTC CASSQDFSGTQRGYTF
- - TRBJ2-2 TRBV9 TGTGCCAGCAGCGTACGCCGTGGCGGGGAGCTGTTTTTT CASSVRRGGELFF
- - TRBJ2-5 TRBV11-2 TGTGCCAGCAGCTCCAAAGAGACCCAGTACTTC CASSSKETQYF
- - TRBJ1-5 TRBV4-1 TGCGCCAGCAGCCAAGACCGATTTGGGGGTGGGGGCTATCAGCCCCAGCATTTT CASSQDRFGGGGYQPQHF
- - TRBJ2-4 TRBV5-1 TGCGCCAGCAGCTTGGCGTCAGACACAAACATTCAGTACTTC CASSLASDTNIQYF
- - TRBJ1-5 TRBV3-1 TGTGCCAGCAGCCAAGACTTCTCGTCGGGACAGCCCCAGCATTTT CASSQDFSSGQPQHF
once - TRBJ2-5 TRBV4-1 TGCGCCAGCAGCCAAGTCTGGACAACACAAGAGACCCAGTACTTC CASSQVWTTQETQYF
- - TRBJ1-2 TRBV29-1 TGCAGCGTTGAGCCAGCTAACTATGGCTACACCTTC CSVEPANYGYTF
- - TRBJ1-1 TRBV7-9 TGTGCCAGCAGCTTAGGAGGAAGAACCACTGAAGCTTTCTTT CASSLGGRTTEAFF
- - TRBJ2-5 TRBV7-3 TGTGCCAGCAGCAAGAACTCTGGGGAGACCCAGTACTTC CASSKNSGETQYF
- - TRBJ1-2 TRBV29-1 TGCAGCGTACACGACGGGACAACCAACTATGGCTACACCTTC CSVHDGTTNYGYTF
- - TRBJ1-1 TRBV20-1 TGCAGTGCTCAGACAGGCTCGGTAGGAGCTTTCTTT CSAQTGSVGAFF